Listed below are T cell receptor beta chains from one sample, sequenced in a study of cytomegalovirus exposure and HLA in healthy donors. TCRdb keeps only in-frame clones here, not all; method: immunoSEQ multiplex PCR. This table has roughly 170,000 clones, about 80% appearing once. The source material was PBMCs. The receptor set was obtained from a woman aged 18-29 years in good health and CMV-seropositive. The CDR3 runs from the conserved cysteine through the conserved F or W. The D gene is left open where the match is weak. Only some rows state a clone size, as once, few, many or a class for expanded clones.

size	J	D	V	CDR3	DNA
NA	TRBJ1-4	NA	TRBV6-1	CASRERTGITHEKLFF	TGTGCCAGCAGGGAACGTACAGGGATAACTCATGAAAAACTGTTTTTT
NA	TRBJ1-1	TRBD1	TRBV4-1	CASSQPGQLTEAFF	TGCGCCAGCAGCCAACCGGGACAGCTCACTGAAGCTTTCTTT
NA	TRBJ2-3	NA	TRBV7-8	CASSLEVAADTQYF	TGTGCCAGCAGCTTAGAGGTTGCGGCTGATACGCAGTATTTT
NA	TRBJ2-7	TRBD2	TRBV11-3	CASSLVGGDEQYF	TGTGCCAGCAGCTTAGTTGGGGGGGACGAGCAGTACTTC
NA	TRBJ1-4	NA	TRBV9	CASSVAPGLRGEKLFF	TGTGCCAGCAGCGTAGCCCCGGGTTTAAGGGGGGAAAAACTGTTTTTT
NA	TRBJ2-7	NA	TRBV5-1	CASSLIAQGQGEQYF	TGCGCCAGCAGCTTGATCGCCCAGGGGCAAGGAGAGCAGTACTTC
NA	TRBJ1-1	NA	TRBV27	CASSRGTSRWTEAFF	TGTGCCAGCTCCCGGGGGACGTCCCGATGGACTGAAGCTTTCTTT
NA	TRBJ2-7	TRBD1	TRBV2	CASSEVLPGGSSYEQYF	TGTGCCAGCAGTGAGGTTCTACCAGGGGGAAGCTCCTACGAGCAGTACTTC
NA	TRBJ2-1	NA	TRBV7-3	CASSSTGYEQFF	TGTGCCAGCAGTTCGACAGGTTATGAGCAGTTCTTC
NA	TRBJ1-2	NA	TRBV9	CASSGQHAANYGYTF	TGTGCCAGCAGCGGACAGCACGCAGCTAACTATGGCTACACCTTC
NA	TRBJ2-2	TRBD1	TRBV6-5	CASSYGTGVTGELFF	TGTGCCAGCAGTTACGGGACAGGGGTGACCGGGGAGCTGTTTTTT
NA	TRBJ2-1	NA	TRBV7-3	CASSLISGYEQFF	TGTGCCAGCAGCTTAATCTCAGGTTATGAGCAGTTCTTC
NA	TRBJ2-5	NA	TRBV15	CATSRGGRVETQYF	TGTGCCACCAGCAGAGGGGGCAGGGTAGAGACCCAGTACTTC
once	TRBJ1-1	NA	TRBV9	CASSVGPGLEAFF	TGTGCCAGCAGCGTAGGTCCGGGGTTGGAAGCTTTCTTT
NA	TRBJ1-1	NA	TRBV30	CAGTRGETAEAFF	TGTGCCGGGACGCGGGGGGAGACCGCTGAAGCTTTCTTT
NA	TRBJ1-5	NA	TRBV6-1	CASSEWAGNNQPQHF	TGTGCCAGCAGTGAATGGGCAGGGAACAATCAGCCCCAGCATTTT
NA	TRBJ1-1	NA	TRBV29-1	CSGEQVGGAEAFF	TGCAGCGGTGAACAAGTGGGGGGAGCTGAAGCTTTCTTT
NA	TRBJ1-2	TRBD1	TRBV28	CASSKGQPGIDTF	TGTGCCAGCAGTAAGGGACAGCCCGGGATAGACACCTTC
NA	TRBJ2-3	NA	TRBV5-1	CASSPRGADTQYF	TGCGCCAGCAGCCCCAGGGGGGCAGATACGCAGTATTTT
NA	TRBJ2-5	NA	TRBV9	CASSTRGGETQYF	TGTGCCAGCAGCACCAGAGGGGGAGAGACCCAGTACTTC
NA	TRBJ2-6	NA	TRBV4-2	CASSQDTNGGANVLTF	TGTGCCAGCAGCCAAGATACGAACGGGGGGGCCAACGTCCTGACTTTC
NA	TRBJ1-1	NA	TRBV5-1	CASSLGTMNTEAFF	TGCGCCAGCAGCCTCGGTACCATGAACACTGAAGCTTTCTTT
NA	TRBJ2-1	TRBD1	TRBV9	CASNRGDGEQFF	TGTGCCAGCAACAGGGGTGATGGTGAGCAGTTCTTC
NA	TRBJ1-1	NA	TRBV9	CASRNGENTEAFF	TGTGCCAGCAGGAACGGGGAGAACACTGAAGCTTTCTTT
few	TRBJ2-7	NA	TRBV4-2	CASSQGTGTYEQYF	TGTGCCAGCAGCCAAGGTACAGGGACCTACGAGCAGTACTTC
NA	TRBJ1-6	NA	TRBV10-2	CASSDRDTEPNSPLHF	TGCGCCAGCAGTGACCGGGACACCGAACCTAATTCACCCCTCCACTTT
NA	TRBJ2-7	NA	TRBV11-2	CASSLGPSSYEQYF	TGTGCCAGCAGCTTAGGCCCCAGCTCCTACGAGCAGTACTTC
NA	TRBJ2-7	TRBD1	TRBV2	CARGTGGYEQYF	TGTGCCCGAGGGACAGGGGGGTACGAGCAGTACTTC
few	TRBJ2-7	TRBD2	TRBV5-1	CASSWVAGGSNEQYF	TGCGCCAGCAGCTGGGTAGCGGGGGGCTCTAACGAGCAGTACTTC
NA	TRBJ2-7	NA	TRBV13	CASSADTYEQYF	TGTGCCAGCAGCGCTGACACGTACGAGCAGTACTTC
few	TRBJ1-6	TRBD1	TRBV7-2	CASSSSGTGHSPLHF	TGTGCCAGCAGCTCCTCCGGGACAGGGCATTCACCCCTCCACTTT
NA	TRBJ1-2	TRBD1	TRBV4-1	CASSHTTGQDPYGYTF	TGCGCCAGCAGCCATACGACTGGACAGGACCCCTATGGCTACACCTTC
NA	TRBJ2-7	NA	TRBV6-6	CASKSAEGFPSYEQYF	TGTGCCAGCAAATCCGCGGAAGGATTCCCCTCCTACGAGCAGTACTTC
few	TRBJ1-3	NA	TRBV4-3	CASSQDFTGNTIYF	TGCGCCAGCAGCCAAGATTTCACTGGAAACACCATATATTTT
NA	TRBJ1-2	TRBD1	TRBV7-8	CASSLGDRFNYGYTF	TGTGCCAGCAGCTTAGGGGACAGGTTTAACTATGGCTACACCTTC
NA	TRBJ2-1	TRBD2	TRBV5-4	CASSQTSGGLYNEQFF	TGTGCCAGCAGCCAAACTAGCGGGGGACTATACAATGAGCAGTTCTTC
once	TRBJ2-3	NA	TRBV13	CASSQSGTDTQYF	TGTGCCAGCAGCCAGTCGGGGACAGATACGCAGTATTTT
NA	TRBJ2-3	TRBD1	TRBV5-6	CASSLQTGGYTDTQYF	TGTGCCAGCAGCTTGCAGACAGGGGGCTACACAGATACGCAGTATTTT
NA	TRBJ1-1	NA	TRBV6-5	CASSQGIEAFF	TGTGCCAGCAGTCAGGGAATTGAAGCTTTCTTT
NA	TRBJ2-2	TRBD1	TRBV4-2	CASSPTGTVNTGELFF	TGTGCCAGCAGCCCGACTGGGACAGTCAACACCGGGGAGCTGTTTTTT